A selection of T cell receptor beta chains follows, all from one sample in a study of cytomegalovirus exposure and HLA in healthy donors. Assay used: immunoSEQ multiplex PCR; TCRdb lists only in-frame clones, some missing. The sample has approximately 120,000 clones, over 65% seen once. The specimen was PBMCs. These receptors were collected from a man aged 50 to 59 in good health and CMV-seronegative. CDR3s include the opening cysteine and the closing phenylalanine or tryptophan. Each record gives: clone size, V gene, D gene, J gene, CDR3 protein, CDR3 DNA. A D gene is named only where the DNA matches it firmly. Not all rows give a size; the values are once, few, many and, for expanded clones, a class.

clone_size: -; v_call: TRBV19; d_call: TRBD1; j_call: TRBJ1-2; cdr3_aa: CASRRQGVNYGYTF; cdr3_nt: TGTGCCAGCAGACGACAGGGCGTAAACTATGGCTACACCTTC
clone_size: -; v_call: TRBV20-1; d_call: -; j_call: TRBJ2-1; cdr3_aa: CSARGFEQFF; cdr3_nt: TGCAGTGCGCGGGGATTCGAGCAGTTCTTC
clone_size: -; v_call: TRBV25-1; d_call: -; j_call: TRBJ2-7; cdr3_aa: CASSESPGYEQYF; cdr3_nt: TGTGCCAGCAGTGAATCCCCGGGCTACGAGCAGTACTTC
clone_size: -; v_call: TRBV5-4; d_call: TRBD2; j_call: TRBJ2-1; cdr3_aa: CASSAGLAGGPENEQFF; cdr3_nt: TGTGCCAGCAGCGCGGGACTAGCGGGAGGGCCGGAGAATGAGCAGTTCTTC
clone_size: -; v_call: TRBV18; d_call: -; j_call: TRBJ1-2; cdr3_aa: CASSPNAGSKGDRYTF; cdr3_nt: TGTGCCAGCTCACCTAACGCAGGCTCCAAGGGGGACCGCTACACCTTC
clone_size: once; v_call: TRBV29-1; d_call: TRBD1; j_call: TRBJ1-5; cdr3_aa: CSVGDSSNQPQHF; cdr3_nt: TGCAGCGTTGGGGACAGCTCCAATCAGCCCCAGCATTTT
clone_size: -; v_call: TRBV2; d_call: -; j_call: TRBJ1-5; cdr3_aa: CVSSGTGGNQPQHF; cdr3_nt: TGTGTCAGCAGTGGGACGGGAGGCAATCAGCCCCAGCATTTT
clone_size: -; v_call: TRBV5-4; d_call: -; j_call: TRBJ2-1; cdr3_aa: CASSLPRENEQFF; cdr3_nt: TGTGCCAGCAGCTTGCCCAGGGAAAATGAGCAGTTCTTC
clone_size: -; v_call: TRBV28; d_call: TRBD1; j_call: TRBJ1-2; cdr3_aa: CASTPTGGFWGYTF; cdr3_nt: TGTGCCAGCACCCCGACAGGGGGCTTTTGGGGCTACACCTTC
clone_size: -; v_call: TRBV10-3; d_call: -; j_call: TRBJ1-1; cdr3_aa: CAISEGGSRAEAFF; cdr3_nt: TGTGCCATCAGTGAAGGGGGTTCAAGGGCTGAAGCTTTCTTT
clone_size: -; v_call: TRBV4-3; d_call: TRBD1; j_call: TRBJ2-7; cdr3_aa: CASSQAGTGSYEQYF; cdr3_nt: TGCGCCAGCAGCCAAGCCGGGACAGGGTCCTACGAGCAGTACTTC
clone_size: -; v_call: TRBV5-4; d_call: -; j_call: TRBJ2-3; cdr3_aa: CASSLQGSNTQYF; cdr3_nt: TGTGCCAGCAGCTTGCAGGGTAGCAATACGCAGTATTTT
clone_size: -; v_call: TRBV6-6; d_call: TRBD2; j_call: TRBJ2-5; cdr3_aa: CASSYSTLAGVETQYF; cdr3_nt: TGTGCCAGCAGTTACTCGACCCTAGCGGGAGTAGAGACCCAGTACTTC
clone_size: few; v_call: TRBV7-7; d_call: -; j_call: TRBJ2-2; cdr3_aa: CASSPGTGELFF; cdr3_nt: TGTGCTAGCAGTCCCGGTACCGGGGAGCTGTTTTTT
clone_size: -; v_call: TRBV7-2; d_call: TRBD1; j_call: TRBJ1-6; cdr3_aa: CASRGQGFNSPLHF; cdr3_nt: TGTGCCAGCAGGGGACAGGGTTTTAATTCACCCCTCCACTTT
clone_size: -; v_call: TRBV6-5; d_call: -; j_call: TRBJ2-7; cdr3_aa: CASSYSTESTKQYF; cdr3_nt: TGTGCCAGCAGTTACTCGACAGAGTCTACGAAGCAGTACTTC
clone_size: -; v_call: TRBV30; d_call: TRBD2; j_call: TRBJ2-2; cdr3_aa: CAWTGRGTGELFF; cdr3_nt: TGTGCCTGGACCGGGAGGGGTACCGGGGAGCTGTTTTTT
clone_size: few; v_call: TRBV29-1; d_call: -; j_call: TRBJ1-1; cdr3_aa: CSVVRGGVVPEAFF; cdr3_nt: TGCAGCGTTGTCCGCGGGGGGGTAGTTCCTGAAGCTTTCTTT
clone_size: -; v_call: TRBV5-4; d_call: TRBD1; j_call: TRBJ2-7; cdr3_aa: CASSWGQQYEQYF; cdr3_nt: TGTGCCAGCAGCTGGGGACAGCAATACGAGCAGTACTTC